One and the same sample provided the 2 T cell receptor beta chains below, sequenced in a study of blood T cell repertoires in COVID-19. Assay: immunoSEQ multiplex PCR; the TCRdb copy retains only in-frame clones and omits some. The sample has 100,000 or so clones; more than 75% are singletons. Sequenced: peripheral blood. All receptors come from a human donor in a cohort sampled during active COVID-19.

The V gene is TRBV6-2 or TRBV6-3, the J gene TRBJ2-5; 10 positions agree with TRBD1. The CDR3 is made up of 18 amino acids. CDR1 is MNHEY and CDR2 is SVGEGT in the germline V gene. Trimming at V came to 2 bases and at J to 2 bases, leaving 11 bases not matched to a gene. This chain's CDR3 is CASSYETGGVILQETQYF. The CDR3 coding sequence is TGTGCCAGCAGTTACGAGACAGGGGGCGTGATTCTACAAGAGACCCAGTACTTC.

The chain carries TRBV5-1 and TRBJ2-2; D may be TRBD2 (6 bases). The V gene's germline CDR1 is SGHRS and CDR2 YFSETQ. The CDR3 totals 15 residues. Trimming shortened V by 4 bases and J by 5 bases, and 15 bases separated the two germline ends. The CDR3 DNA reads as TGCGCCAGCAGCCCGGAGGGAGTACGGACCGGGGAGCTGTTTTTT. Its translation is CASSPEGVRTGELFF.